Below are 18 T cell receptor beta chains sequenced from a single sample in a study of cytomegalovirus exposure and HLA in healthy donors (dated by TCRdb to 2015 to 2018). Libraries were built with the immunoSEQ multiplex PCR assay. A mixture of 60 forward primers for TCR Vbeta segments and 13 reverse primers for TCR Jbeta segments was used in the multiplex PCR. The table was pulled from immuneACCESS by TCRdb, which kept in-frame rearrangements only. Such tables lose some clones; where checked, under half of the loss comes from unresolved V genes, and the rest has no known cause. For this sample there are over 200,000 clones; roughly 82% appear just once. The ten most abundant clones make up about 6% of the sample. The specimen was PBMCs. These TCRs come from a man aged 40-50 years in good health and CMV-seropositive.

The J gene is TRBJ2-7, the V gene TRBV6-1; 8 positions match TRBD1. CDR1 MNHNS and CDR2 SASEGT come from the germline V gene. The CDR3 totals 12 residues. Trimming at V came to 8 bases and at J to 1 base, leaving 1 base not matched to a gene. CDR3 sequence reads: CASGTGSYEQYF. As DNA, the CDR3 is TGTGCCAGCGGGACAGGATCCTACGAGCAGTACTTC.

The rearrangement uses TRBV19 and TRBJ1-1; D not certain. The CDR3 contains 13 residues. Deletions cut 5 bases from V and 5 bases from J, with 12 bases between. Germline CDR1 and CDR2: LNHDA and SQIVND (reference sequence). This CDR3 reads CASSALTVTEAFF. In DNA, the CDR3 is TGTGCCAGTAGTGCACTTACAGTGACTGAAGCTTTCTTT.

The genes are TRBV6-5 and TRBJ2-1; tentative D call: TRBD1 (6 bases). Per the germline V gene, CDR1 is MNHEY and CDR2 is SVGAGI. The CDR3 runs 13 residues. V lost 2 bases and J 10 bases, leaving 12 bases between the germline ends. CDR3 nucleotides: TGTGCCAGCAGTTACGGACAGAGGATCGAGCAGTTCTTC. Encoded protein: CASSYGQRIEQFF.

CDR3 sequence (DNA): TGCGCCAGCAGCGTCGGTGGGACAGGGGGCAATGAGCAGTTCTTC. Its translation is CASSVGGTGGNEQFF. The chain couples TRBV5-1 to TRBJ2-1, with TRBD1 matching 11 bases. The germline V gene has CDR1 SGHRS and CDR2 YFSETQ. V gave up 4 bases and J gave up 6 bases; unmatched junction bases: 6. The CDR3 is 15 residues long.

The rearrangement joins TRBV30 to TRBJ1-6; a weak D match, TRBD1 (5 bases). The CDR3 is 12 residues long. The V gene's germline CDR1 is GTSNPN and CDR2 SVGIG (reference sequence). The germline V and J ends were trimmed by 5 bases and 7 bases, with 9 bases remaining between them. This CDR3 reads CAWVGGNSPLHF. CDR3 DNA: TGTGCCTGGGTCGGGGGAAATTCACCCCTCCACTTT.

The V gene is TRBV18, the J gene TRBJ2-1, with TRBD2 identical over 11 bases. This CDR3 contains 16 residues. The V gene end was trimmed by 3 bases and the J gene end by 3 bases; junction bases not matched to a gene: 4. Per the germline V gene, CDR1 is KGHSH and CDR2 is LQKENI. The CDR3 loop reads CASSPAGTSGYNEQFF. The CDR3 nucleotides are TGTGCCAGCTCACCTGCCGGGACTAGCGGCTACAATGAGCAGTTCTTC.

The V call is TRBV27, the J call TRBJ2-1; D might be TRBD2 (6 bases). The CDR3 consists of 12 residues. The germline gives CDR1 MNHEY, CDR2 SMNVEV (reference sequence). V lost 5 bases and J 12 bases, leaving 14 bases between the germline ends. The CDR3 coding sequence is TGTGCCAGCAGTCCGGACCAGCGGGTGCAGTTCTTC. Encoded protein: CASSPDQRVQFF.

This clone turned up a few times. This chain connects TRBV6-5 to TRBJ1-1, with a possible D match to TRBD1 (5 bases). Germline assignment: CDR1 MNHEY and CDR2 SVGAGI. The CDR3 is made up of 13 amino acids. The V end lost 7 bases, the J end lost 6 bases, and 15 bases lay between the germline ends. This CDR3 reads CASTMGGTAEAFF. CDR3 DNA sequence: TGTGCCAGCACCATGGGGGGGACGGCTGAAGCTTTCTTT.

This chain joins TRBV4-2 and TRBJ2-7; 11 bases are a match to TRBD1. CDR3 length equals 15 residues. V was pared by 4 bases and J by 2 bases, with 4 bases of the junction left unmatched. From germline, CDR1 is LGHNA and CDR2 YNFKEQ. CDR3 loop: CASSPWGQGAYEQYF. The CDR3 DNA is TGTGCCAGCAGCCCCTGGGGACAGGGGGCCTACGAGCAGTACTTC.

The rearrangement uses TRBV5-1 and TRBJ2-2; 7 bases map to TRBD2. Germline V gene data show CDR1 as SGHRS and CDR2 as YFSETQ. The CDR3 has 16 residues. With 2 bases clipped from V and 7 bases from J, the junction kept 11 bases outside the gene matches. CDR3 coding DNA: TGCGCCAGCAGCTTTTTGGTGGGAGGGCCGAACGGGGAGCTGTTTTTT. It translates to CASSFLVGGPNGELFF.

The genes are TRBV27 and TRBJ1-6; maybe TRBD1 (5 bases). The CDR3 sequence is 16 residues long. Trimming took 8 bases from V and 9 from J, leaving 23 bases between them. Germline V gene lookup returns CDR1 MNHEY and CDR2 SMNVEV (reference sequence). CDR3 sequence reads: CASCDTTVSIRSPLHF. The DNA of the CDR3 is TGTGCCAGCTGCGACACGACAGTATCTATCCGTTCACCCCTCCACTTT.

The genes are TRBV4-1 and TRBJ2-7; TRBD2 matches at 13 bases. Germline V gives CDR1 MGHRA, CDR2 YSYEKL. The CDR3 has 17 residues. V was clipped by 0 bases and J by 6 bases; unmatched bases: 8. The CDR3, as DNA: TGCGCCAGCAGCCAAGATTCCACTAGCGGGAGGGACCGCGAGCAGTACTTC. Protein sequence: CASSQDSTSGRDREQYF.

The chain has TRBV18 and TRBJ1-1; D gene unclear. Germline CDR1 reads KGHSH; CDR2 reads LQKENI. This CDR3 spans 12 amino acids. V lost 6 bases and J lost 1, with 6 bases in between. CDR3: CASSPGNTEAFF. DNA for the CDR3: TGTGCCAGCTCTCCGGGGAACACTGAAGCTTTCTTT.

The chain links TRBV6-4 to TRBJ2-2; D unclear. The germline CDR1 and CDR2 sequences are MRHNA and SNTAGT. This CDR3 has 14 amino acids. V was shortened by 0 bases and J by 6 bases, with 8 bases between the two germline ends. Written as DNA, the CDR3 is TGTGCCAGCAGTGACTCTAATCGGGCCGGGGAGCTGTTTTTT. Its protein product is CASSDSNRAGELFF.

The chain has TRBV9 and TRBJ1-1, with 7 bases matching TRBD1. The CDR3 is 14 amino acids. V was pared by 5 bases and J by 3 bases, with 7 bases of the junction left unmatched. Per germline, CDR1 SGDLS and CDR2 YYNGEE. The CDR3 protein is CASRARTGDTEAFF. The CDR3 DNA reads as TGTGCCAGCAGAGCCCGGACAGGAGACACTGAAGCTTTCTTT.

The V and J genes are TRBV2 and TRBJ2-2; TRBD2 matches at 10 bases. Germline V gene data show CDR1 as SNHLY and CDR2 as FYNNEI. The J segment lost 7 bases and the V segment lost 5 bases, leaving 7 bases of the junction unmatched. This CDR3 is built from 15 residues. The chain's CDR3 is CASSTSGREGGELFF. DNA for the CDR3: TGTGCCAGCAGTACGAGCGGGAGGGAGGGCGGGGAGCTGTTTTTT.

CDR3 in DNA: TGCGCCAGCAGTGATCCGGGGGAGACCCAGTACTTC. It yields the protein CASSDPGETQYF. The chain is built from TRBV10-1 and TRBJ2-5, with D possibly being TRBD2 (5 bases). The CDR3 has 12 amino acids. V lost 3 bases and J lost 5, with 7 bases in between. Germline lookup yields CDR1 WNHNN and CDR2 SYGVQD (reference sequence).

This rearrangement joins TRBV19 to TRBJ1-1, with 8 nucleotides matching TRBD1. CDR3 length: 14 residues. In germline, CDR1 is LNHDA, CDR2 SQIVND (reference sequence). V shed 5 bases, J shed 4 bases, and the junction held 6 bases outside the gene matches. For the CDR3, the DNA is TGTGCCAGTAGTTTCAGACAGGGGCGCACTGAAGCTTTCTTT. It is translated as CASSFRQGRTEAFF.